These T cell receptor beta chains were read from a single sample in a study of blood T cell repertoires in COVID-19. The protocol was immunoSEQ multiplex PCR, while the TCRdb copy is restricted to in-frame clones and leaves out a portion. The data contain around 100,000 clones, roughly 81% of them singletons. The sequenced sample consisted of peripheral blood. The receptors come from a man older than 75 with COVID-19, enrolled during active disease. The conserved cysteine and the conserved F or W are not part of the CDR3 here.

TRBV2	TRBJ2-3	ASSREGRTDTQY
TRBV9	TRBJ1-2	ASSVEGQGSYGYT
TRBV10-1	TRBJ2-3	ASSEEGARTDTQY
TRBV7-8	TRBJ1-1	ASSLESGQGVTEAF
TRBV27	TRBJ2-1	ASMGSLYNEQF
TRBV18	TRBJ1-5	ASSPVGDQPQH
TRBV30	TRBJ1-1	AWSTGAPTEAF
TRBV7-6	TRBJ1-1	ASSLAGEGTEAF
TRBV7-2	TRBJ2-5	ASSLARGQETQY
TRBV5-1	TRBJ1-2	ASSLQGNDGYT
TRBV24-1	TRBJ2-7	ATSVQIGVAGAYEQY
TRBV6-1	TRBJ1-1	ASSEARNTEAF
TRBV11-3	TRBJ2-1	ASSLEGYNNEQF
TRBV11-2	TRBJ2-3	ASSLALAGGSDTQY
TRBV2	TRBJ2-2	ASSEQPGNTGELF
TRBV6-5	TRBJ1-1	ASNLDLNTEAF
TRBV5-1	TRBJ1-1	ASSNGQLNTEAF
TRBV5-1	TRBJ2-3	ASSRRTSTDTQY
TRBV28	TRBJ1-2	ASSRAGTGELYGYT
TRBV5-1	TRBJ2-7	ASSRSGQGAEEQY
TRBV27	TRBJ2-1	ASSLRSGGDEQF
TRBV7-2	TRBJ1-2	ASSLDSGYGYT
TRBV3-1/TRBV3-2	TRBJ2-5	ASSRLRLAGEETQY
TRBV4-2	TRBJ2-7	ASSQDNAAAYEQY
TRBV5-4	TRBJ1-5	ASSLGGAGQPQH
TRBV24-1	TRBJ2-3	ATSPGDISDTQY
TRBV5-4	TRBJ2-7	ASSSGQGWYEQY
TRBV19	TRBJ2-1	ASSLGQYNEQF
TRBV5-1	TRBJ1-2	ASSQRPAAANYGYT
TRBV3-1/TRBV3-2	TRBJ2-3	ASSQGLAGGPDTQY
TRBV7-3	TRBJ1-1	ASSTTGGGTEAF
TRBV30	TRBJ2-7	AWTTGVSYEQY